This is a list of T cell receptor beta chains from one sample in a study of CD8 T cells in ankylosing spondylitis. TCRdb called the 5' RACE reads again in MiXCR, with one record for every CDR3 protein. In the table there are over 700,000 distinct CDR3 sequences, around 19% of which are singletons. Sequenced input: blood, either unsorted or a sorted T cell fraction (not recorded which). The receptor source for this set is a male donor with ankylosing spondylitis. Each CDR3 is given with its conserved first and last residue. Each record gives: D gene, V gene, clone size, J gene, CDR3 protein, CDR3 DNA. D genes are given only for firm matches. A row's size may be missing; if present it is once, few, many or a size class.

d_gene: -; v_gene: TRBV10-2; abundance: -; j_gene: TRBJ1-1; CDR3aa: CASSTPGLGTEAFF; CDR3nt: TGCGCCAGCAGTACCCCGGGCCTGGGGACTGAAGCTTTCTTT
d_gene: -; v_gene: TRBV20-1; abundance: -; j_gene: TRBJ2-7; CDR3aa: CSLKTPGLRGEQYF; CDR3nt: TGCAGTCTGAAGACTCCCGGGCTGCGTGGCGAGCAGTACTTC
d_gene: TRBD1; v_gene: TRBV28; abundance: many; j_gene: TRBJ2-1; CDR3aa: CASSSAGGFYNEQFF; CDR3nt: TGTGCCAGCAGTTCGGCAGGGGGCTTCTACAATGAGCAGTTCTTC
d_gene: -; v_gene: TRBV28; abundance: -; j_gene: TRBJ1-2; CDR3aa: CASRGGGYLDYGYTF; CDR3nt: TGTGCCAGCCGAGGGGGGGGGTATCTGGACTATGGCTACACCTTC
d_gene: -; v_gene: TRBV12-3/TRBV12-4; abundance: -; j_gene: TRBJ2-7; CDR3aa: CASRGGRLYEQYF; CDR3nt: TGTGCCAGCAGGGGGGGACGTCTCTACGAGCAGTACTTC
d_gene: TRBD1; v_gene: TRBV29-1; abundance: once; j_gene: TRBJ1-2; CDR3aa: CSVEGAHGYTF; CDR3nt: TGCAGCGTCGAGGGGGCGCACGGCTACACCTTC
d_gene: TRBD1; v_gene: TRBV20-1; abundance: -; j_gene: TRBJ2-4; CDR3aa: CSARDDRGRTANIQYF; CDR3nt: TGCAGTGCTAGAGACGACAGGGGGCGCACGGCGAACATTCAGTACTTC
d_gene: -; v_gene: TRBV9; abundance: few; j_gene: TRBJ2-7; CDR3aa: CASSVDHREQYF; CDR3nt: TGTGCCAGCAGCGTAGATCACAGAGAGCAGTACTTC
d_gene: -; v_gene: TRBV5-5; abundance: few; j_gene: TRBJ2-7; CDR3aa: CASSLVSDKGHEQYF; CDR3nt: TGTGCCAGCAGCTTGGTCTCGGACAAAGGCCACGAGCAGTACTTC
d_gene: -; v_gene: TRBV12-3/TRBV12-4; abundance: many; j_gene: TRBJ2-2; CDR3aa: CASSLTGLNTGELFF; CDR3nt: TGTGCCAGCAGTTTGACAGGCTTAAACACCGGGGAGCTGTTTTTT
d_gene: -; v_gene: TRBV12-3/TRBV12-4; abundance: -; j_gene: TRBJ1-2; CDR3aa: CASSRMGGIEGYTF; CDR3nt: TGTGCCAGCAGCCGGATGGGGGGGATAGAGGGCTACACCTTC
d_gene: TRBD1; v_gene: TRBV18; abundance: -; j_gene: TRBJ1-5; CDR3aa: CASSPLPGGQGSNQPQHF; CDR3nt: TGTGCCAGCTCACCACTTCCCGGGGGACAGGGTAGCAATCAGCCCCAGCATTTT
d_gene: TRBD2; v_gene: TRBV11-2; abundance: few; j_gene: TRBJ2-3; CDR3aa: CASSLEPLAGQYF; CDR3nt: TGTGCCAGCAGCTTAGAGCCGCTAGCGGGGCAGTATTTT
d_gene: TRBD1; v_gene: TRBV29-1; abundance: -; j_gene: TRBJ2-3; CDR3aa: CSVVGGGQGIDTQYF; CDR3nt: TGCAGCGTTGTAGGTGGCGGACAGGGGATAGATACGCAGTATTTT
d_gene: TRBD2; v_gene: TRBV9; abundance: -; j_gene: TRBJ2-1; CDR3aa: CASSVDAGGPGEQFF; CDR3nt: TGTGCCAGCAGCGTAGATGCGGGAGGGCCTGGTGAGCAGTTCTTC
d_gene: -; v_gene: TRBV6-5; abundance: few; j_gene: TRBJ1-1; CDR3aa: CASSYGRASKAFF; CDR3nt: TGTGCCAGCAGTTACGGCAGGGCCAGTAAAGCTTTCTTT
d_gene: -; v_gene: TRBV6-2/TRBV6-3; abundance: many; j_gene: TRBJ1-1; CDR3aa: CASRRDGNTEAFF; CDR3nt: TGTGCCAGCAGGAGGGACGGGAACACTGAAGCTTTCTTT
d_gene: -; v_gene: TRBV6-2/TRBV6-3; abundance: few; j_gene: TRBJ2-1; CDR3aa: CASTPGRINNEQFF; CDR3nt: TGTGCCAGCACCCCGGGACGGATTAACAATGAGCAGTTCTTC
d_gene: -; v_gene: TRBV29-1; abundance: -; j_gene: TRBJ2-1; CDR3aa: CSASDRYNEQFF; CDR3nt: TGCAGCGCCTCGGACAGATACAATGAGCAGTTCTTC
d_gene: TRBD2; v_gene: TRBV29-1; abundance: -; j_gene: TRBJ2-5; CDR3aa: CSVVLGLAMKETQYF; CDR3nt: TGCAGCGTTGTTTTGGGACTAGCGATGAAAGAGACCCAGTACTTC
d_gene: -; v_gene: TRBV20-1; abundance: -; j_gene: TRBJ2-5; CDR3aa: CSARGTVVAASGTQYF; CDR3nt: TGCAGTGCTAGGGGGACGGTGGTAGCGGCGTCGGGGACCCAGTACTTC
d_gene: -; v_gene: TRBV7-8; abundance: -; j_gene: TRBJ2-3; CDR3aa: CASSKDSFPPSRQYF; CDR3nt: TGTGCCAGCAGCAAGGACTCTTTCCCGCCTAGCAGGCAGTATTTT